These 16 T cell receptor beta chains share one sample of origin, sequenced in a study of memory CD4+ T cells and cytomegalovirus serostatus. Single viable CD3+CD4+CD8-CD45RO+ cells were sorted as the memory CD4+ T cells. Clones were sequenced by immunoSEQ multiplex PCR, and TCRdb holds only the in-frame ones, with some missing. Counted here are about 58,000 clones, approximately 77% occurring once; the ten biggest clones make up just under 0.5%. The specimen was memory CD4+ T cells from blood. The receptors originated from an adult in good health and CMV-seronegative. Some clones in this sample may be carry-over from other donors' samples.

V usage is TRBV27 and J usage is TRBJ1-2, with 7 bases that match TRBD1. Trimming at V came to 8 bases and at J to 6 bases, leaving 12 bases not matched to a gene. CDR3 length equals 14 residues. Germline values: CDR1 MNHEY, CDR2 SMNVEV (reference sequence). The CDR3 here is CASGSRGSFDGYTF. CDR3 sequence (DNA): TGTGCCAGCGGGAGCAGGGGGAGTTTTGATGGCTACACCTTC.

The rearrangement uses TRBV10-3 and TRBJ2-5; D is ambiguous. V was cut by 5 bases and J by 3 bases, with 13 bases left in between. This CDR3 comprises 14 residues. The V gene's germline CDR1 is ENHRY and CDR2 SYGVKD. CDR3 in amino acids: CAISPGQAEETQYF. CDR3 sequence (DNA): TGTGCCATCAGTCCCGGGCAGGCCGAAGAGACCCAGTACTTC.

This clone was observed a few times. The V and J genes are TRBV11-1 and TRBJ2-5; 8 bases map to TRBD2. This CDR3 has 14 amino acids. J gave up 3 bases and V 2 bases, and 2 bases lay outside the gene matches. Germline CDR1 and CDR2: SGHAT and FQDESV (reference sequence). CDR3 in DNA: TGTGCCAGCAGCTTACGGGGGGGGAAAGAGACCCAGTACTTC. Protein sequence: CASSLRGGKETQYF.

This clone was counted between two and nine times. This CDR3 is CASSLGGRGGAKNIQYF. As DNA, the CDR3 is TGTGCCAGCAGCTTAGGCGGGAGGGGGGGCGCCAAAAACATTCAGTACTTC. The chain uses TRBV7-2 and TRBJ2-4; 9 bases map to TRBD2. The CDR3 extends over 17 amino acids. Germline CDR1 reads SGHTA; CDR2 reads FQGNSA. V shed 1 base, J shed 1 base, and the junction held 5 bases outside the gene matches. The whole variable domain, filled in from reference TRBV7-2 and TRBJ2-4, reads GAGVSQSPSNKVTEKGKDVELRCDPISGHTALYWYRQSLGQGLEFLIYFQGNSAPDKSGLPSDRFSAERTGGSVSTLTIQRTQQEDSAVYLCASSLGGRGGAKNIQYFGAGTRLSVL.

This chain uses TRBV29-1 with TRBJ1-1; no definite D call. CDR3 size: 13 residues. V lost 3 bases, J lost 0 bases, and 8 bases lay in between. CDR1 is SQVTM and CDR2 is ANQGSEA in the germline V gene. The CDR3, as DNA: TGCAGCGTTGAGGGTCGGCTGAACACTGAAGCTTTCTTT. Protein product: CSVEGRLNTEAFF.

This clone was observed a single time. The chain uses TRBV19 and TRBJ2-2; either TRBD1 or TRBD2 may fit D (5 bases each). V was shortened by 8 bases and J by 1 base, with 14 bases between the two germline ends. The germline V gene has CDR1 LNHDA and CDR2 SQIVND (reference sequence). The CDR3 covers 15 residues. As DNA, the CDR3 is TGTGCCAGTGGGGGACGCCACGGGAACACCGGGGAGCTGTTTTTT. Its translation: CASGGRHGNTGELFF.

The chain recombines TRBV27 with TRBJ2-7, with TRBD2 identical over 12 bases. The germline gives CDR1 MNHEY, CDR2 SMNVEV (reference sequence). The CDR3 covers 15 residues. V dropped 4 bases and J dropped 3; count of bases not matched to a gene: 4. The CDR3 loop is CASSSLTSGSYEQYF. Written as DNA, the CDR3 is TGTGCCAGCAGTTCATTGACTAGCGGGAGCTACGAGCAGTACTTC.

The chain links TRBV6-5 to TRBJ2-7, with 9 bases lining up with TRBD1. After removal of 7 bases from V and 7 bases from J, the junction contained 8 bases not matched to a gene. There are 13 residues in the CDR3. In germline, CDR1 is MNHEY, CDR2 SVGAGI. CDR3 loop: CASNSGQGREQYF. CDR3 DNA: TGTGCCAGCAACTCGGGACAGGGAAGGGAGCAGTACTTC.

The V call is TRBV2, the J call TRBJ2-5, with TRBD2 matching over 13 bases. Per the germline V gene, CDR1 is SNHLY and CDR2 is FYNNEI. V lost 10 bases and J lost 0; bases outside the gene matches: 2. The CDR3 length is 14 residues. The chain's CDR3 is CAKTSGRHQETQYF. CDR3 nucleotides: TGTGCCAAGACTAGCGGGAGGCACCAAGAGACCCAGTACTTC.

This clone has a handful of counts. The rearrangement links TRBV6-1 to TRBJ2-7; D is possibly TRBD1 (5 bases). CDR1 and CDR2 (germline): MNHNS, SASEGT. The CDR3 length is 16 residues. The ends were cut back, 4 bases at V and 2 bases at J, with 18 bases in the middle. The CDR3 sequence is CASSAFNRYFTYEQYF. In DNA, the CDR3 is TGTGCCAGCAGTGCTTTTAACAGGTACTTCACCTACGAGCAGTACTTC.

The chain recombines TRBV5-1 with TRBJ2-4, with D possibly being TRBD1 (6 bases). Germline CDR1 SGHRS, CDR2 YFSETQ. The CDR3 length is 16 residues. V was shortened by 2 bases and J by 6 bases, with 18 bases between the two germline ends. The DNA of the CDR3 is TGCGCCAGCAGCTTCGACTCGCCCCCCAGGGGAAACATTCAGTACTTC. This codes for CASSFDSPPRGNIQYF.

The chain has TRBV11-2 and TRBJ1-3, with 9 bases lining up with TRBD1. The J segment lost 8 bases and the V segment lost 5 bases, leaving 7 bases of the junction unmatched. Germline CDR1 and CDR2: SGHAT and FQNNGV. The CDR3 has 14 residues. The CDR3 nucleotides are TGTGCCAGCAGCCCCACGACAGGGGGACACACCATATATTTT. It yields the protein CASSPTTGGHTIYF. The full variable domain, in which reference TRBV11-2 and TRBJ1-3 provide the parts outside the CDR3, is EAGVAQSPRYKIIEKRQSVAFWCNPISGHATLYWYQQILGQGPKLLIQFQNNGVVDDSQLPKDRFSAERLKGVDSTLKIQPAKLEDSAVYLCASSPTTGGHTIYFGEGSWLTVV.

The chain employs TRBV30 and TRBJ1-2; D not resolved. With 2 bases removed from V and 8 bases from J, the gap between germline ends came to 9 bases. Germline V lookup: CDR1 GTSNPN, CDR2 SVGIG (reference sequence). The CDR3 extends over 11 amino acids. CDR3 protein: CAWSSLKGYTF. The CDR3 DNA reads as TGTGCCTGGAGTTCCCTTAAGGGCTACACCTTC.

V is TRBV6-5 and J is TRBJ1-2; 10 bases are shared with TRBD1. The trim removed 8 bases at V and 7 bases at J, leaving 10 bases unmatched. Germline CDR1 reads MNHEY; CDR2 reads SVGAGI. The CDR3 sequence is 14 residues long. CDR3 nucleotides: TGTGCCAGCTGCTTTAGGGGACAGGGGATTGGCTACACCTTC. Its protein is CASCFRGQGIGYTF.

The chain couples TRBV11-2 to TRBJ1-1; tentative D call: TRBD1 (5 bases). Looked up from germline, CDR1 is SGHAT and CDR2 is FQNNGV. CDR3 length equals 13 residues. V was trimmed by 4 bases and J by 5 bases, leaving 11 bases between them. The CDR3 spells CASSSQGGTEAFF. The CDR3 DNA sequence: TGTGCCAGCAGCTCCCAGGGAGGGACTGAAGCTTTCTTT.

CDR3 bases: TGCGCCAGCAGCTTGGGACCAAGCACAGATACGCAGTATTTT. This translates into CASSLGPSTDTQYF. V gene TRBV5-1 combines with J gene TRBJ2-3; no firm D call. The CDR3 is 14 amino acids. With 0 bases removed from V and 0 bases from J, the gap between germline ends came to 5 bases. Germline V CDR1 and CDR2: SGHRS, YFSETQ.